The sequence of this TCR beta chain was determined in a study of cytomegalovirus exposure and HLA in healthy donors. Study background: An early release of data contained about 85 million unique TCRs, which came from HLA-typed donors. The study, taken as a whole, reports: A later analysis showed that HLA-associated TCR beta chains had undergone more clonal expansion than equally common others. There was a cluster of highly shared sequence variants that was likely a sequencing artifact. The study put 150 to 200 TCR beta chains on its list as cytomegalovirus-associated.

For this clone: Antigen: not known.

The CDR3 extends over 15 amino acids. Germline V gene sequence: CDR1 LNHDA, CDR2 SQIVND (reference sequence). The junction had 4 bases not matched to a gene; V was cut back by 7 bases and J by 2 bases. PCR used 60 Vbeta primers and 13 Jbeta primers. The assay was immunoSEQ multiplex PCR, and TCRdb's table has in-frame clones only and misses some. The repertoire has 150,000 to 200,000 clones, roughly 80% of them found once; the top ten carry roughly 2%. V and J are TRBV19 and TRBJ2-2; 10 bases fit TRBD1. The receptor was isolated from a human donor in good health. The sequencing input was PBMCs. The CDR3 DNA is TGTGCCAGTACCAGGACAGGGGGTAACACCGGGGAGCTGTTTTTT. Its protein product is CASTRTGGNTGELFF.